This record covers a single T cell receptor beta chain. The antigen is not known. The data originate from a study of cytomegalovirus exposure and HLA in healthy donors. Findings and caveats of the study: An analysis done earlier found most TCR beta V segments productive about 87% or about 30% of the time. By HLA locus, TCR association rates varied in a later analysis, with DRB1 showing the most and HLA-C the fewest. Certain indistinguishable V segments, among them TRBV6-2 and TRBV6-3, were excluded. Rarity characterized most TCR sequences, yet some public TCRs appeared in many donors.

In the PCR, 60 Vbeta and 13 Jbeta primers were used. The repertoire was sequenced with immunoSEQ multiplex PCR; TCRdb's copy has only in-frame clones and lacks some. The sample has fewer than 150,000 clones; over 70% are singletons. The ends were cut back, 3 bases at V and 1 base at J, with 9 bases in the middle. The germline gives CDR1 MNHNS, CDR2 SASEGT. The CDR3 sequence is 14 residues long. The source is a young man in good health and CMV-seronegative. This chain connects TRBV6-1 to TRBJ1-1; D not resolved. The sample was PBMCs. CDR3 nucleotide sequence: TGTGCCAGCAGTGAGGTCGGGTCGAACACTGAAGCTTTCTTT. This codes for CASSEVGSNTEAFF.